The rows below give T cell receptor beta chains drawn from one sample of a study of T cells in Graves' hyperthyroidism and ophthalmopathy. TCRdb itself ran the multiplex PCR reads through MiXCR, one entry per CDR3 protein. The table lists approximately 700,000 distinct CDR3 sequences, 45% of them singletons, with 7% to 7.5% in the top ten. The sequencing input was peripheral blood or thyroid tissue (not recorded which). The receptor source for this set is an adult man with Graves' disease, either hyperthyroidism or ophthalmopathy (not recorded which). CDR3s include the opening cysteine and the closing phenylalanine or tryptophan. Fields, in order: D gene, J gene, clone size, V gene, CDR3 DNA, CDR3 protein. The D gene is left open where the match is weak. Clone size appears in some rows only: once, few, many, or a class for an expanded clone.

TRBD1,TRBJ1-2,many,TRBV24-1,TGTGCCACCAGTGATTTGCTCAGGGGGAATGGCTACACCTTC,CATSDLLRGNGYTF
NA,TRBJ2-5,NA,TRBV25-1,TGTGCCAGCAGTTCCCCGGGAGAGGCCATTGGTGAGACCCAGTACTTC,CASSSPGEAIGETQYF
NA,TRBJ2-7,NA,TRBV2,TGTGCCAGCGTTGGAGGCGGGGAGGCCTACGAGCAGTACTTC,CASVGGGEAYEQYF
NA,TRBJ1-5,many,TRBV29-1,TGCAGCGTTGGGGGGTTGGGCAATCAGCCCCAGCATTTT,CSVGGLGNQPQHF
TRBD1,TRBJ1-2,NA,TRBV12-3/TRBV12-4,TGTGCCAGCAGATCTCGGACAGGGGGGAATGGCTACACCTTC,CASRSRTGGNGYTF
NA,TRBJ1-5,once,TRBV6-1,TGTGCCAGCAGCTCCAGACCTAAATCGGATCAGCCCCAGCATTTT,CASSSRPKSDQPQHF
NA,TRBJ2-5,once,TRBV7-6,TGTGCCAGCAGATCACAGGCTAGCAGGGGCCAAAAAGAGACCCAGTACTTC,CASRSQASRGQKETQYF
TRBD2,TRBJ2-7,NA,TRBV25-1,TGTGCCAGCAGTGTGCCGGGAGGCCATTACGAGCAGTACTTC,CASSVPGGHYEQYF
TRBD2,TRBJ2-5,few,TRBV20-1,TGCAGTGCCATCGGGCGGGCTAGCGGCCAAGAGACCCAGTACTTC,CSAIGRASGQETQYF
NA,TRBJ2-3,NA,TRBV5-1,TGCGCCAGCAGCTTGGCCGGACCAGGCACAGATACGCAGTATTTT,CASSLAGPGTDTQYF
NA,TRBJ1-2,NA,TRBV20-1,TGCAGTGCTAGGTCCGGGGTTAACTATGGCTACACCTTC,CSARSGVNYGYTF
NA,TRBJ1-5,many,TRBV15,TGTGCCACCAGCGAAAGGGGAACAGGAGATCAGCCCCAGCATTTT,CATSERGTGDQPQHF
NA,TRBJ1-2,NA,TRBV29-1,TGCAGCGTGACGGGGGAGGGGGGCTACGCCTTC,CSVTGEGGYAF
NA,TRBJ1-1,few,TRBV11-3,TGTGCCAGCAGCTTAAACGGCCAGGGATACACTGAAGCTTTCTTT,CASSLNGQGYTEAFF
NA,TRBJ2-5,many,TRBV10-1,TGCGCCAGCAGTGATGGGACGGCCCAAGAGACCCAGTACTTC,CASSDGTAQETQYF
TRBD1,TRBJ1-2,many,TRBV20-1,TGCAGTGCGCAACCCGGGACAGGGGTGGGCTACACCTTC,CSAQPGTGVGYTF
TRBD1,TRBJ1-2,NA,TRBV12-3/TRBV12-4,TGTGCCAGCAGCCACGGACAGGGCGACTATGGCTACACCTTC,CASSHGQGDYGYTF
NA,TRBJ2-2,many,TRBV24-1,TGTGCCACCAGTGACGGGTTACGTGTGTGGGCCGGGGAGCTGTTTTTT,CATSDGLRVWAGELFF
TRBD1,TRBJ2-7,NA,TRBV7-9,TGTGCCAGCAGCTTGACAGGGGACTCATCGTACGAGCAGTACTTC,CASSLTGDSSYEQYF
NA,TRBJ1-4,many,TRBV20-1,TGCAGTGCGAGGAAGGAAGCTAATGAAAAACTGTTTTTT,CSARKEANEKLFF
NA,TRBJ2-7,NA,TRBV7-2,TGTGCCAGCTCACCAGGGAGGGGGGCTCGCGAGCAGTACTTC,CASSPGRGAREQYF
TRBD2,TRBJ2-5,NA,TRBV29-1,TGCAGCTCCGAGCGGGAGGGCGGAAAGACCCAGTACTTC,CSSEREGGKTQYF
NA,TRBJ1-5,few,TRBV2,TGTGCCAGCAGACCCTCGAAGGGGCGCAATCAGCCCCAGCATTTT,CASRPSKGRNQPQHF
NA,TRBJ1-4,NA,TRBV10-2,TGCGCCAGCAGAAACAAGGCTCCTAATGAAAAACTGTTTTTT,CASRNKAPNEKLFF
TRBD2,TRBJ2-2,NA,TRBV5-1,TGCGCCAGCAGCCTAGCGGGAGAGGGCACCGGGGAGCTGTTTTTT,CASSLAGEGTGELFF
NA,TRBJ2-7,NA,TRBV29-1,TGCAGCGTTGTTCCGTCAGGGGCCTACGAGCAGTACTTC,CSVVPSGAYEQYF
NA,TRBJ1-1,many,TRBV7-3,TGTGCCAGCAGCTTAACCTCCTTGGGTGGAGCTTTCTTT,CASSLTSLGGAFF
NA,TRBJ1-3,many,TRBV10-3,TGTGCCATCGCGACTGACTCTGGAAACACCATATATTTT,CAIATDSGNTIYF
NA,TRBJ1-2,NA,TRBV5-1,TGCGCCAGCAGCGTGGATGATGTTGGCTACACCTTC,CASSVDDVGYTF
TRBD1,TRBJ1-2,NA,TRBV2,TGTGCCAGCAGTGAGGCCGGGACAGGGTACGGCTACACCTTC,CASSEAGTGYGYTF
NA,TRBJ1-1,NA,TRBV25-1,TGTGCCAGCAGCCAAGAGCGGGGTGCGAACACTGAAGCTTTCTTT,CASSQERGANTEAFF
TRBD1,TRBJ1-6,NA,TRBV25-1,TGTGCCAGCAGCCTAGGACAGGGCCATTCACCCCTCCACTTT,CASSLGQGHSPLHF
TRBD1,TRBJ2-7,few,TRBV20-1,TGCAGTGCTCACGGACAGGGGGCCTCCTACGAGCAGTACTTC,CSAHGQGASYEQYF
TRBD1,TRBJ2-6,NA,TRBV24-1,TGTGCCACCAGTGACTCGACAGGGGCCGGGGCCAACGTCCTGACTTTC,CATSDSTGAGANVLTF
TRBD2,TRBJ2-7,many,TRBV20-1,TGCAGTGCTAGGGGACTAGCGGGAGCGCAGTACTTC,CSARGLAGAQYF
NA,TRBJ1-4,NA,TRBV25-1,TGTGCCACCAGAGGGGGAATGGATGAAAAACTGTTTTTT,CATRGGMDEKLFF
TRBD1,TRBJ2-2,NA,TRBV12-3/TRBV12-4,TGTGCCAGCAGTTTCCAGGGGGCGGGCACCGGGGAGCTGTTTTTT,CASSFQGAGTGELFF
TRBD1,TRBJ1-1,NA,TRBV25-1,TGTGCCAGCAGTGACCATGGGACAGTGAACACTGAAGCTTTCTTT,CASSDHGTVNTEAFF
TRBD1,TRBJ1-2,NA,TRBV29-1,TGCAGCGTTGGCGGGACAGGGTGGACCTATGGCCACACCTTC,CSVGGTGWTYGHTF
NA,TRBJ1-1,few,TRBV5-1,TGCGCCAGCAGCTTGGGTTTGGCGGGCTTGAACACTGAAGCTTTCTTT,CASSLGLAGLNTEAFF
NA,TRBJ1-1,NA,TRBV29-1,TGCAGCGCTGGGCGTGTGATTCTGAACACTGAAGCTTTCTTT,CSAGRVILNTEAFF
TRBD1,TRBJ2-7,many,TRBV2,TGTGCCAGCAGTGTCGGGACAGGGGGCGGATACGAGCAGTACTTC,CASSVGTGGGYEQYF
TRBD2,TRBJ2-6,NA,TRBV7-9,TGTGCCAGCAGCTTAGTAGGGCTAGCGGGATTTAACCCCTCTGGGGCCAACGTCCTGACTTTC,CASSLVGLAGFNPSGANVLTF
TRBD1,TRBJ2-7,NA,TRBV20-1,TGCAGTACGGGACAGGGTGATTTTTACGAGCAGTACTTC,CSTGQGDFYEQYF
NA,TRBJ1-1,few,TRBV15,TGTGCCACCAGCAGAGTTGGGGCAGACACTGAAACTTTCTTT,CATSRVGADTETFF
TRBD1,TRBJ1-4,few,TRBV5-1,TGCGCCAGCAGCACAGGGACAGCTAATGAAAAACTGTTTTTT,CASSTGTANEKLFF
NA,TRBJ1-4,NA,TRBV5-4,TGTGCCAGCAGCCCCGAAACAGATAACAATGAAAAACTGTTTTTT,CASSPETDNNEKLFF
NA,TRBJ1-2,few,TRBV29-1,TGCAGCGTTGCAGAGTCGAGCTATGGCTACACCTTC,CSVAESSYGYTF
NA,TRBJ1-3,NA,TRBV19,TGTGCCAGTAGTATTCCGACTGGAAACACCATATATTTT,CASSIPTGNTIYF
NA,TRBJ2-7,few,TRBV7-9,TGTGCCAGCAGTTACGCGGGCGGGTCAGACGAGCAGTACTTC,CASSYAGGSDEQYF
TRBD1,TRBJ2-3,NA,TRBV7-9,TGTGCCAGCAGCTTCTCCGGGACAGGTCGAACAGATACGCAGTATTTT,CASSFSGTGRTDTQYF
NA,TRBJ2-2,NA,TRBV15,TGTGCCACCAGCAGAGAGGGGGGGACATCCTCCGGGGAGCTGTTTTTT,CATSREGGTSSGELFF
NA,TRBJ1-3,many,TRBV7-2,TGTGCCAGCAGCTTACCCCCCCAGTTCTCTGGAAACACCATATATTTT,CASSLPPQFSGNTIYF
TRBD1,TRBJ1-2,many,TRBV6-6,TGTGCCAGCAGTACGCGGACAGGGGCTAACTATGGCTACACCTTC,CASSTRTGANYGYTF
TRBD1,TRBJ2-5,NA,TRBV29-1,TGCAGCGTCGAGGGACAGGTTAGGGGGGAGACCCAGTACTTC,CSVEGQVRGETQYF